The 9 T cell receptor beta chains reported below all come from one sample, sequenced in a study of T-cell memory formation after mild COVID-19. From the 5' RACE reads, TCRdb called clonotypes with MiXCR, one entry per CDR3 protein. Here the sample spans some 490,000 distinct CDR3 sequences, over 15% being singletons. Input material: PBMCs or a T cell subset sorted from them (not recorded which). The receptors were sampled from an adult woman who had mild COVID-19 (a few samples of this study predate the infection). Cell type and time point are not known.

The chain employs TRBV6-5 and TRBJ2-7; 9 bases are shared with TRBD1. The CDR3 contains 15 residues. Germline lookup yields CDR1 MNHEY and CDR2 SVGAGI. J was trimmed by 3 bases and V by 4 bases; bases with no gene match: 7. Written as DNA, the CDR3 is TGTGCCAGCAGTTCAACCGGGACAGGGTACTACGAGCAGTACTTC. Translating gives CASSSTGTGYYEQYF.

The table lists this clonotype with a count of one. V and J are TRBV24-1 and TRBJ2-1, with D maybe TRBD1 (6 bases). V lost 0 bases and J 3 bases, leaving 11 bases between the germline ends. Germline assignment: CDR1 KGHDR and CDR2 SFDVKD. The CDR3 loop spans 16 amino acids. The CDR3 reads CATSDLQGQHYNEQFF. DNA of the CDR3: TGTGCCACCAGTGATTTGCAGGGGCAACACTACAATGAGCAGTTCTTC.

This rearrangement joins TRBV24-1 to TRBJ2-5, with D tentatively TRBD1 (5 bases). The CDR3 runs 14 residues. Germline CDR1 reads KGHDR; CDR2 reads SFDVKD. V lost 1 base to trimming and J lost 2 bases, with 7 bases between them. The CDR3 DNA reads TGTGCCACCAGTGATTTTGGACAACAAGAGACCCAGTACTTC. Its protein is CATSDFGQQETQYF.

The sample holds a few counts of this clonotype. The V gene is TRBV6-5, the J gene TRBJ1-2, with D possibly TRBD1 on 5 matching bases. Trimming cost V 6 bases and J 4 bases, with 12 bases left between them. The CDR3 extends over 13 amino acids. Germline loops: CDR1 MNHEY, CDR2 SVGAGI. Here the CDR3 reads CASSKGYGYGYTF. CDR3 in DNA: TGTGCCAGCAGCAAGGGGTACGGCTATGGCTACACCTTC.

This clonotype has more than one count but fewer than ten. The gene calls are TRBV7-3 and TRBJ2-2, with D possibly TRBD2 on 5 matching bases. CDR1 and CDR2 from the germline V gene are SGHTA and FQGTGA. Trimming left V 2 bases short and J 7 bases short, with 17 bases between. The CDR3 covers 16 residues. CDR3 sequence reads: CASSLGLPVEGGELFF. DNA of the CDR3: TGTGCCAGCAGCTTAGGACTCCCGGTTGAAGGCGGGGAGCTGTTTTTT.

The chain has TRBV5-1 and TRBJ2-7, with 7 bases matching TRBD2. Trimming took 4 bases from V and 4 from J; bases not matched to a gene: 14. Looked up from germline, CDR1 is SGHRS and CDR2 is YFSETQ. This CDR3 is built from 16 residues. The CDR3 loop reads CASSPGLLRIGYEQYF. The CDR3 DNA reads as TGCGCCAGCAGCCCGGGACTACTCCGGATTGGGTACGAGCAGTACTTC.

The CDR3 here is CASSLGGGTSDTQYF. The CDR3 DNA reads as TGTGCCAGCAGTTTAGGGGGGGGTACGTCAGATACGCAGTATTTT. The rearrangement uses TRBV12-3 or TRBV12-4 and TRBJ2-3; 7 nucleotides line up with TRBD2. With 1 base clipped from V and 4 bases from J, the junction kept 5 bases outside the gene matches. The CDR3 is made up of 15 amino acids.

The chain carries TRBV5-1 and TRBJ2-7; TRBD2 is a possible D gene (6 bases). The germline CDR1 and CDR2 sequences are SGHRS and YFSETQ. The V gene lost 0 bases and the J gene lost 7 bases, with 11 bases spanning the gap. The CDR3 is 13 residues long. CDR3 sequence (DNA): TGCGCCAGCAGCTTGGCCCGGGGAGGAGAGCAGTACGTC. Amino acid sequence: CASSLARGGEQYV.

Only a few counts were recorded for this clonotype. The chain links TRBV6-6 to TRBJ1-1; 7 positions match TRBD1. CDR3 length: 18 residues. Germline V gene sequence: CDR1 MNHNY, CDR2 SVGAGI (reference sequence). The ends lost 3 bases at V and 0 bases at J; junction bases unmatched: 13. The DNA of the CDR3 is TGTGCCAGCAGTTATATTGGGTCCTCAGGGGGGATGAACACTGAAGCTTTCTTT. Translating it yields CASSYIGSSGGMNTEAFF.